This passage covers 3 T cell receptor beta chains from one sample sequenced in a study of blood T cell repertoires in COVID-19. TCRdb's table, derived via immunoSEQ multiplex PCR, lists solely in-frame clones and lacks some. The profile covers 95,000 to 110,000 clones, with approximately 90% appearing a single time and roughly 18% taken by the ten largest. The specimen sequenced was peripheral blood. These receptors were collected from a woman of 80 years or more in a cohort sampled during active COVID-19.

The chain's CDR3 is CASSPWLRQDTQYF. CDR3 coding DNA: TGTGCCAGCAGCCCCTGGTTAAGACAGGATACGCAGTATTTT. The chain employs TRBV11-2 and TRBJ2-3; TRBD1 is a possible D gene (5 bases). V gave up 5 bases and J gave up 6 bases, with 15 bases separating them. Germline V gene data show CDR1 as SGHAT and CDR2 as FQNNGV. The CDR3 is 14 residues long.

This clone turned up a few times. CDR3 loop: CASSPDPGSPLHF. In nucleotides, the CDR3 is TGTGCCAGCAGTCCAGACCCGGGTTCACCCCTCCACTTT. The chain links TRBV27 to TRBJ1-6; D is undetermined. The CDR3 length is 13 residues. The germline V gene has CDR1 MNHEY and CDR2 SMNVEV (reference sequence). Trimming left V 5 bases short and J 9 bases short, with 11 bases between.

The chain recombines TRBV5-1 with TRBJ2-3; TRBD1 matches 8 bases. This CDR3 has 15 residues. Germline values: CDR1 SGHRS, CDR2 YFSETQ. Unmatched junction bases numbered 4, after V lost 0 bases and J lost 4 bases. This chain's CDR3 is CASSLGQGASDTQYF. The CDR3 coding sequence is TGCGCCAGCAGCTTGGGCCAGGGGGCATCAGATACGCAGTATTTT.